This T cell receptor (beta chain) came from a study of OX40 agonist ivuxolimab in advanced cancers. In the study overall: Ivuxolimab was a fully human IgG2 agonistic monoclonal antibody targeting the costimulatory receptor OX40 (CD134). Intravenous ivuxolimab was administered to patients every 2 weeks at six dose levels: 0.01, 0.1, 0.3, 1.5, 3 and 10 mg/kg. Of the approximately 54 dose-escalation patients, hepatocellular carcinoma was present in about 20, melanoma in around 15, renal cell carcinoma in 9 and head and neck cancer in 9. The dose-escalation cohort was roughly 83% male with a mean age of 60 years, ranging from roughly 23 to 80. Prior anti-PD-1, anti-PD-L1 or anti-CTLA-4 therapy was permitted, and checkpoint inhibitors had been received by about 44% of dose-escalation patients. Partial responses were achieved by three dose-escalation patients, of whom one had hepatocellular carcinoma and two had cutaneous melanoma. The purpose of peripheral TCRbeta sequencing was to test whether ivuxolimab changed TCR sequence diversity and led to clonal T-cell expansion. The paper covers the monotherapy dose-escalation part of the phase I ivuxolimab trial, which included N = 52 patients. General conclusions and limits of the study: Partial responders in the 0.1-3.0 mg/kg groups had among the lowest normalized peripheral clonal expansion, especially among CD8+ T cells. Low levels of normalized T-cell clonal expansion were also seen in some patients who did not respond. After ivuxolimab, expanded clones were on average more numerous among CD8+ T cells than among CD4+ T cells. At doses of 0.1 to 3.0 mg/kg, clonal expansion of both CD4+ and CD8+ blood T cells was observed from baseline to week 6. Antigen specificity was not determined for the clonally expanded peripheral T cells.

The trial excluded patients who had a history of autoimmune disease or were on systemic immunosuppression. Peripheral blood for TCR sequencing was collected from all dose cohorts at baseline, on cycle 4 day 1, and on cycle 7 day 1. Samples came from an open-label, multicenter, first-in-human phase I dose-escalation trial of ivuxolimab. Adults with locally advanced or metastatic melanoma, renal cell, hepatocellular, or head and neck squamous cell carcinoma were enrolled in the trial. Before TCR sequencing, CD4+ and CD8+ T cells were separately sorted from peripheral blood. For sequencing of the TCRbeta CDR3 region, genomic DNA was extracted from the sorted cells. The immunoSEQ Assay was used for sequencing of TCRbeta CDR3 regions. In TCRdb, the immuneACCESS table is reduced to in-frame sequences with V and J assigned. These tables do not hold every clone; where another copy was compared, an unresolved V gene accounts for under half, and the others remain unexplained. In all, the sample holds approximately 97,000 clones, and less than 90% of those were seen once. The ten largest clones take up roughly 5.5% of the sample.

The cysteine opens and the phenylalanine closes a CDR3 of 15 amino acids. The kept DNA is CDR3 alone, 45 bases in frame from the first base. About this clone: Which antigen it targets is not known. No base qualities exist here, and no much larger clone lies one base off it.

This TCR came from an adult with an advanced solid tumor such as melanoma, head and neck, liver or kidney cancer. Rearrangement joined TRBV21-1 to TRBJ2-4; the D call TRBD2 from the table was never checked on the DNA. TRBV21-1 constitutes a pseudogene. The starting material was CD4+ or CD8+ T cells sorted from blood, obtained in a trial of the OX40 agonist ivuxolimab. The nucleotide sequence reads as follows: TGTGCCAGCAGACGGGTGCTGGCCTCACGGGACATTCAGTACTTC. This sequence encodes CASRRVLASRDIQYF.